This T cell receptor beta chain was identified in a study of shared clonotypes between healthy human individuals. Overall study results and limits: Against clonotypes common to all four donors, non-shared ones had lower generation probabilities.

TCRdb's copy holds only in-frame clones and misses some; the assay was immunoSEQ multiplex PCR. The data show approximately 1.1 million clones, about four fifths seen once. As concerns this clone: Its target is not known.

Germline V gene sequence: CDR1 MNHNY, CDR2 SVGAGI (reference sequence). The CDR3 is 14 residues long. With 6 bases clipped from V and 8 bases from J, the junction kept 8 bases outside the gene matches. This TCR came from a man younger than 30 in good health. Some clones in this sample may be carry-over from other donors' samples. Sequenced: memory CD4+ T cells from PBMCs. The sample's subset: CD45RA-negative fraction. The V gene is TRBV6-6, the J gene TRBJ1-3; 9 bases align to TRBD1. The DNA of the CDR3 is TGTGCCAGCAGCCCCGGGACAGGGATCGACACCATATATTTT. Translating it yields CASSPGTGIDTIYF.